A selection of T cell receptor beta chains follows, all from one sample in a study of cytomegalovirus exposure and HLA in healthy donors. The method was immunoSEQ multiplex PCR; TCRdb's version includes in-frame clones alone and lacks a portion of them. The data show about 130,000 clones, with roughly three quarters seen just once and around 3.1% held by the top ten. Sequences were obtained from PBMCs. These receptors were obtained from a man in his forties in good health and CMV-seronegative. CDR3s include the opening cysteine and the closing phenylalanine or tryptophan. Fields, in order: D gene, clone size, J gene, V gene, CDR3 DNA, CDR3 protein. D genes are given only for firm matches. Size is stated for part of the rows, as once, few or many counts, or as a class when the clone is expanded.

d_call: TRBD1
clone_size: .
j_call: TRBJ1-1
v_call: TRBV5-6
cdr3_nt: TGTGCCAGCAGCTCACCTAACAGGGGGGGGACTGAAGCTTTCTTT
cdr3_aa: CASSSPNRGGTEAFF

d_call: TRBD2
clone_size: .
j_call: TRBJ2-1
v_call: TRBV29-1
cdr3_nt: TGCAGCGTTCGGGTAGCGGGAGCCTACAATGAGCAGTTCTTC
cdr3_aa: CSVRVAGAYNEQFF

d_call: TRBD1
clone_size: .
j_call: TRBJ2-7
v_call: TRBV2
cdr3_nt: TGTGCCAGCAGTGTCGGACAGGGGTTTACCTACGAGCAGTACTTC
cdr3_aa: CASSVGQGFTYEQYF

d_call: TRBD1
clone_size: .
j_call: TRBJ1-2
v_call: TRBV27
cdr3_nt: TGTGCCAGCAGTCCGACGGACAGGCCATTTAACTATGGCTACACCTTC
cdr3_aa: CASSPTDRPFNYGYTF

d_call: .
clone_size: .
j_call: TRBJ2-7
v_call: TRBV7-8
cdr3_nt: TGTGCCAGCAGCTTCTCCGGCCTAGGGGGAAACTACGAGCAGTACTTC
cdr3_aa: CASSFSGLGGNYEQYF

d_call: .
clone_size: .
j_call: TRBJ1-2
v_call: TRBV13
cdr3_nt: TGTGCCAGCAGCTCCGAGGTGGGTTATGGCTACACCTTC
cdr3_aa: CASSSEVGYGYTF

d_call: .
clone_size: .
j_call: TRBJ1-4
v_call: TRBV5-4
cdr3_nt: TGTGCCAGCAGCTTATACAGTGGAGCGGTAGAAAAACTGTTTTTT
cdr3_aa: CASSLYSGAVEKLFF

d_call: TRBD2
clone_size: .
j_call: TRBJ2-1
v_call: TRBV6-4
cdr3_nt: TGTGCCAGCAGTGAGGCCGGGACTAGCGGGGCCCATGAGCAGTTCTTC
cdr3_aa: CASSEAGTSGAHEQFF

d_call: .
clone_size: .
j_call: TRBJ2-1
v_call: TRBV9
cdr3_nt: TGTGCCAGCAGCCCTCATCCGGGGCCGGGAGAAGGCGAGCAGTTCTTC
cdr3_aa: CASSPHPGPGEGEQFF

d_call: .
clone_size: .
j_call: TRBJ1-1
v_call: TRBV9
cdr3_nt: TGTGCCAGCAGCGTAGGGACAGTTTCGAACACTGAAGCTTTCTTT
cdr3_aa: CASSVGTVSNTEAFF

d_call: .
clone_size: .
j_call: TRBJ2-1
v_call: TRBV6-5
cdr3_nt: TGTGCCAGCAGTTACTCGTGGCAGGGAAGCTTGGAGCAGTTCTTC
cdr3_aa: CASSYSWQGSLEQFF

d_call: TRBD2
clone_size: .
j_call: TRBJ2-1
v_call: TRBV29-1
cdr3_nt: TGCAGCACGCGCCGCAGCGGGAGACCCTACAATGAGCAGTTCTTC
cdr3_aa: CSTRRSGRPYNEQFF

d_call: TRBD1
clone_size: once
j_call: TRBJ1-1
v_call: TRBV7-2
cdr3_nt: TGTGCCAGCAGCGTAGCCGGGACAGCGAACACTGAAGCTTTCTTT
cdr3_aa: CASSVAGTANTEAFF

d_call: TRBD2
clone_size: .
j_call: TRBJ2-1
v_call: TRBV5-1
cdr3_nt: TGCGCCAGCAGCCCTCAGACTAGCAGCTCCTACAATGAGCAGTTCTTC
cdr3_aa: CASSPQTSSSYNEQFF

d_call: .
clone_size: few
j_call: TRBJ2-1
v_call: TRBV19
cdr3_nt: TGTGCCAGCAAGACAGCCAATGAGCAGTTCTTC
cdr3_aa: CASKTANEQFF

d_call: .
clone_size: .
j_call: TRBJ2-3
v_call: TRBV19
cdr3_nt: TGTGCCAGTAGTATGGTGATAACTAGCACAGATACGCAGTATTTT
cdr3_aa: CASSMVITSTDTQYF

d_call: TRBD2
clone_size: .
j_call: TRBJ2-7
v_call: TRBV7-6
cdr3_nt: TGTGCCAGCAGCTTAGGAGCGGGATTGGACGAGCAGTACTTC
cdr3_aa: CASSLGAGLDEQYF

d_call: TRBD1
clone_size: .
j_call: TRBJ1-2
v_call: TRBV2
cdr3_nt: TGTGCCAGCAGCAGAGACAGGGGAAGAGACTCGGGGGGCTACACCTTC
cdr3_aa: CASSRDRGRDSGGYTF

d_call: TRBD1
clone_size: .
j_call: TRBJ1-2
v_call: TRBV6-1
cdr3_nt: TGTGCCACCAGGACAGGGGGCCGGTGGAACTATGGCTACACCTTC
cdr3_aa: CATRTGGRWNYGYTF

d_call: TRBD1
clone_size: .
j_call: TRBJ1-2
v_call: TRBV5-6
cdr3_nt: TGTGCCAGCAGCCCCTATAACAGGGGTGGCTATGGCTACACCTTC
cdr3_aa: CASSPYNRGGYGYTF

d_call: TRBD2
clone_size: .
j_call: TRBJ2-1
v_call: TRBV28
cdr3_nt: TGTGCCAGCAGTTTTGATCACCCTAGCGGGTTGAATGAGCAGTTCTTC
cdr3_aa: CASSFDHPSGLNEQFF

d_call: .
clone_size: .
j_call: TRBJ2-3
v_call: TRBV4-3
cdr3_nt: TGCGCCAGCAGCCAAGAATGGCGGCAGTACGGCACAGATACGCAGTATTTT
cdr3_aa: CASSQEWRQYGTDTQYF

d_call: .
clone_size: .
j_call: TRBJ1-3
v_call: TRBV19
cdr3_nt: TGTGCCGGCGGGCCTTCTTCTGGAAACACCATATATTTT
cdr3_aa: CAGGPSSGNTIYF

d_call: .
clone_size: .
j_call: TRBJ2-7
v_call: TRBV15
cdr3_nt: TGTGCCACCAGCAGAGTCGCGACTGCAACCTACGAGCAGTACTTC
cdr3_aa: CATSRVATATYEQYF

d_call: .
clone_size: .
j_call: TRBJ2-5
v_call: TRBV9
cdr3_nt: TGTGCCAGCAGCGTAGCCGGGTACCAAGAGACCCAGTACTTC
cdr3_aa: CASSVAGYQETQYF

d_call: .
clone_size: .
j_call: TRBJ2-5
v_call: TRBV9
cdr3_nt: TGTGCCAGCAGCCCTCGGGGGGCTGAGGAGACCCAGTACTTC
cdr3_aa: CASSPRGAEETQYF

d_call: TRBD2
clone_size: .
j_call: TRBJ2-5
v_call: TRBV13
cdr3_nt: TGTGCCAGCACCCGCGGGGCGGGGGTAGAGACCCAGTACTTC
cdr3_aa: CASTRGAGVETQYF

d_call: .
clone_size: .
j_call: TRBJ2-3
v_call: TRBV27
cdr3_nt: TGTGCCAGCAGCAGGACAGAGGACACAGATACGCAGTATTTT
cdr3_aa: CASSRTEDTDTQYF

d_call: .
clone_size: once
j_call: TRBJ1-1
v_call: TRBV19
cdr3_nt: TGTGCCAGTAGAAGTCGGGTCTCCGAAGCTTTCTTT
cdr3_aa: CASRSRVSEAFF

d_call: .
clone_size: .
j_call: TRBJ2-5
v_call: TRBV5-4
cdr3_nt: TGTGCCAGCAGCTTGGGCGGGATCCTCGGTGAGACCCAGTACTTC
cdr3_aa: CASSLGGILGETQYF

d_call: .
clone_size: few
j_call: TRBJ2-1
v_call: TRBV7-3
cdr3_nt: TGTGCCAGCAGCTTACAGGGGATTCCCAATGAGCAGTTCTTC
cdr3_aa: CASSLQGIPNEQFF

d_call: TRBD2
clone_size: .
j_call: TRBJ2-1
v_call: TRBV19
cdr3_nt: TGTGCCAGTAGTATTCCTAGCGGGAGTTCCTCCTACAATGAGCAGTTCTTC
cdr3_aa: CASSIPSGSSSYNEQFF

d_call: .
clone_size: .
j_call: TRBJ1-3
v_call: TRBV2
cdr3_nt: TGTGCCAGCAGCGAGATTCCCCGGGACACCATATATTTT
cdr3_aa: CASSEIPRDTIYF

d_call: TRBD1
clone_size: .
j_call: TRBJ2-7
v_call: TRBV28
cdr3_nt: TGTGCCAGCAGTTTAAGAGGGAGGTGGGACAGGGACGTTAGTTGGTCCTACGAGCAGTACTTC
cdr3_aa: CASSLRGRWDRDVSWSYEQYF

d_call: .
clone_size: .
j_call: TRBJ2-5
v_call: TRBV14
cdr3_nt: TGTGCCAGCAGCCAAGATCAGAGGGAGACCCAGTACTTC
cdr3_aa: CASSQDQRETQYF

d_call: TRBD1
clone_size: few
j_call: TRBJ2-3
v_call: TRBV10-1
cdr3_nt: TGCGCCAGCAGTGAGCGGGACAGCGCCGGAGATACGCAGTATTTT
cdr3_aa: CASSERDSAGDTQYF

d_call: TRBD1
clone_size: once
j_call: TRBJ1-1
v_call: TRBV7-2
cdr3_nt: TGTGCCAGCAGCTCGACAGGGGCGGACACTGAAGCTTTCTTT
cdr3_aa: CASSSTGADTEAFF

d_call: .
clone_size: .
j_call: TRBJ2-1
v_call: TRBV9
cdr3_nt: TGTGCCAGCAGCGTATTGGGAGACAATGAGCAGTTCTTC
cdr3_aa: CASSVLGDNEQFF

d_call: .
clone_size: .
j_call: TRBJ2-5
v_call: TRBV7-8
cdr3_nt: TGTGCCAGCAGCTTAGCGATTTTGGACAAAGAAGAGACCCAGTACTTC
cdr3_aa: CASSLAILDKEETQYF

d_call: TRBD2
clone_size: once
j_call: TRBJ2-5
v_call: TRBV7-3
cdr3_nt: TGTGCCAGTAAAACGGGGCTAGCGGGGGACCAAGAGACCCAGTACTTC
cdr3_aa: CASKTGLAGDQETQYF

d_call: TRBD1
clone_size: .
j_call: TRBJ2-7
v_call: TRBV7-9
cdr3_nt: TGTGCCACCGTTTCAGGGCAGGGGGCGTACGAGCAGTACTTC
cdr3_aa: CATVSGQGAYEQYF

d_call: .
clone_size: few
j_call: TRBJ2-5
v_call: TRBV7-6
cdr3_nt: TGTGCCAGCAGCTTTATGGAGACCCAGTACTTC
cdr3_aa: CASSFMETQYF

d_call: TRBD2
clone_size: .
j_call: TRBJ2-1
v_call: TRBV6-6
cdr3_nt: TGTGCCAGCAGTCCTCTTGCGGGGGGGCGGTCCGGTGAGCAGTTCTTC
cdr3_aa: CASSPLAGGRSGEQFF

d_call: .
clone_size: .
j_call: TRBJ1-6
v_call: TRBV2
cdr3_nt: TGTGCCAGCACCAAAGACAGTTATAATTCACCCCTCCACTTT
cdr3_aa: CASTKDSYNSPLHF

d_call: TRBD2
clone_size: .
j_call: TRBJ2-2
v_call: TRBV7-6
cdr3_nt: TGTGCCATCGAATCAACGGGAAGCGGGAGTATCACCGGGGAGCTGTTTTTT
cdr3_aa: CAIESTGSGSITGELFF

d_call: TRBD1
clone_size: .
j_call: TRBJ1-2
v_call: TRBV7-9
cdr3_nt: TGTGCCAGCAGCTTAGGTTGGGGGACAGTGGATGGCTACACCTTC
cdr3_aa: CASSLGWGTVDGYTF

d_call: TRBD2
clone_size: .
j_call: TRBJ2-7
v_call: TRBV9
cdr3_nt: TGTGCCAGCAGCGTAGCGGGGGGGCCGAGGGAGCAGTACTTC
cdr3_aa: CASSVAGGPREQYF

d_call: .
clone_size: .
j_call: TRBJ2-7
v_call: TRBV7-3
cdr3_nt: TGTGCCAGCAGAGCAGGGCCAAGCTCCTACGAGCAGTACTTC
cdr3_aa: CASRAGPSSYEQYF

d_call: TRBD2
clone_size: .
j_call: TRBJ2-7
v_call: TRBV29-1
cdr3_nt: TGCAGCGTTGAATTTGGACAGGGGGGGACTAGCGGGATCGGGAGCTCCTACGAGCAGTACTTC
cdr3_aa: CSVEFGQGGTSGIGSSYEQYF

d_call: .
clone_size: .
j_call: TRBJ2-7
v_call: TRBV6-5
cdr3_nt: TGTGCCAGCACCACAGGGGGGGTAGGATCCTACGAGCAGTACTTC
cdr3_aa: CASTTGGVGSYEQYF

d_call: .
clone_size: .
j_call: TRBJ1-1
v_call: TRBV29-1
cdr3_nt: TGCAGCATGGGGGGGAACACTGAAGCTTTCTTT
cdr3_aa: CSMGGNTEAFF

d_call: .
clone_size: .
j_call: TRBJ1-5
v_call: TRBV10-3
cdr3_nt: TGTGCCATCAGTGAGTCTGCGGGGAGCAATCAGCCCCAGCATTTT
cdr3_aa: CAISESAGSNQPQHF

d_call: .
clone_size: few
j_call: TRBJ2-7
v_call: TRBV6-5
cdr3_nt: TGTGCCAGCAGTCCAACAGTATCCTACGAGCAGTACTTC
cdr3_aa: CASSPTVSYEQYF

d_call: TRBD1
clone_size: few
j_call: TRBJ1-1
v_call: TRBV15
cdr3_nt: TGTGCCACCAGCAGAGAGCAGGGGGCAAGTGAAGCTTTCTTT
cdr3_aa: CATSREQGASEAFF

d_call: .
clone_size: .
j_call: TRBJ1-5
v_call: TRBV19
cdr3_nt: TGTGCCAGTCGGGAGGGTCTATATAGCAATCAGCCCCAGCATTTT
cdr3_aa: CASREGLYSNQPQHF